The sequence of this TCR beta chain was determined in a study of neurological immune-mediated disorders. On the study more broadly: Among about 34 multiple sclerosis patients, about 31 were relapsing-remitting and 3 were secondary progressive.

The table lists this clonotype with many counts. At one end the junction does not follow the germline gene, possibly because of a read error. The CDR3 is 16 amino acids. The authors produced cDNA by 5'RACE using 10-nucleotide random UMIs. MiXCR was run by TCRdb on the 5' RACE reads, yielding one entry per CDR3 protein. The sample holds about 46,000 distinct CDR3 sequences, about 2% seen once. Sequencing used PBMCs. The chain links TRBV12-3 or TRBV12-4 to TRBJ2-1, with 9 bases that match TRBD2. The TCR was taken from a woman aged 40 to 50 with multiple sclerosis. CDR3 sequence (DNA): TGTGCCAGCAGTTTAGCGACTAGCGGCTCCCACAATGAGCAGTTCTTC. Translating it yields CASSLATSGSHNEQFF.